The 27 T cell receptor beta chains listed next were all sequenced from one sample in a study of beta chain features in type 1 diabetes. Since all of the isolated RNA was reverse transcribed, expressed TCRB transcripts were what got sequenced. Profiling relied on immunoSEQ multiplex PCR, and the TCRdb table lists in-frame clones only, not all of them. Among 500,000 to 700,000 clones listed, around 15% were seen once. The sequenced material came from naive CD4+ T cells from blood. These receptors were collected from a man younger than 35 in good health.

The chain is built from TRBV27 and TRBJ1-5; 8 nucleotides agree with TRBD1. V shed 6 bases, J shed 4 bases, and the junction held 11 bases outside the gene matches. The germline CDR1 and CDR2 sequences are MNHEY and SMNVEV (reference sequence). This CDR3 is 16 amino acids long. CDR3 bases: TGTGCCAGCAGAAACCTCGGGACAGGAAGAAATCAGCCCCAGCATTTT. Amino acids: CASRNLGTGRNQPQHF.

This clone was detected only a few times. The gene calls are TRBV6-5 and TRBJ2-7; D gene unclear. The ends were cut back, 8 bases at V and 7 bases at J, with 12 bases in the middle. CDR3 length: 11 residues. In germline, CDR1 is MNHEY, CDR2 SVGAGI. The CDR3 reads CASGKRREQYF. The CDR3 nucleotides read TGTGCCAGCGGGAAAAGGCGAGAGCAGTACTTC.

J is TRBJ1-2 and V is TRBV19; D unresolved. The CDR3 consists of 13 residues. Germline assignment: CDR1 LNHDA and CDR2 SQIVND (reference sequence). Trimming cost V 7 bases and J 0 bases, with 9 bases left between them. CDR3 in amino acids: CASMDRPNYGYTF. In DNA, the CDR3 is TGTGCCAGTATGGACCGGCCTAACTATGGCTACACCTTC.

As DNA, the CDR3 is TGTGCCAGCAGTTCGACGGATAACTCCTACGAGCAGTACTTC. Protein: CASSSTDNSYEQYF. The chain recombines TRBV28 with TRBJ2-7; D call uncertain. The CDR3 length is 14 residues. The V and J ends lost 4 bases and 0 bases respectively, with 10 bases between them. Germline-derived CDR1 and CDR2 are MDHEN and SYDVKM.

This clone was counted only a few times. This chain connects TRBV2 to TRBJ1-3; 7 nucleotides align to TRBD1. Losses at the gene ends were 11 bases for V and 1 base for J; bases not matched to a gene: 11. Germline loops: CDR1 SNHLY, CDR2 FYNNEI. The CDR3 loop spans 15 amino acids. The CDR3 DNA reads as TGTGCCGGCGGGACAGAAATATTGTCTGGAAACACCATATATTTT. Amino acids: CAGGTEILSGNTIYF.

This clone was counted only a few times. CDR3 residues: CASAGSTDTQYF. The DNA for the CDR3 is TGTGCCAGCGCCGGGAGTACAGATACGCAGTATTTT. The V and J genes are TRBV6-1 and TRBJ2-3; TRBD2 is a possible D gene (6 bases). Germline CDR1 is MNHNS and CDR2 is SASEGT. Trimming took 8 bases from V and 3 from J, leaving 9 bases between them. This CDR3 contains 12 residues.

The V call is TRBV30, the J call TRBJ2-5, with a possible D match to TRBD2 (5 bases). Germline loops: CDR1 GTSNPN, CDR2 SVGIG (reference sequence). The CDR3 consists of 15 residues. Trimming cost V 4 bases and J 4 bases, with 19 bases left between them. The CDR3 DNA reads as TGTGCCTGGACCCGCGGAGTGGGAGTCACAGAGACCCAGTACTTC. Translating it yields CAWTRGVGVTETQYF.

A few counts support this clone. The chain couples TRBV5-1 to TRBJ2-7; TRBD2 matches at 8 bases. This CDR3 contains 15 residues. Germline values: CDR1 SGHRS, CDR2 YFSETQ. The ends lost 0 bases at V and 2 bases at J; junction bases unmatched: 4. For the CDR3, the DNA is TGCGCCAGCAGCTTGGGTGGCGGGGGGCCCTACGAGCAGTACTTC. This sequence encodes CASSLGGGGPYEQYF.

This clone was detected a few times. The chain links TRBV5-4 to TRBJ2-2; D remains ambiguous. The CDR3 sequence is 17 residues long. Germline V CDR1 and CDR2: SGHNT, YYREEE (reference sequence). V was clipped by 4 bases and J by 0 bases, with 16 bases between them. As DNA, the CDR3 is TGTGCCAGCAGCCTGGGAACGAATCCCCCGAACACCGGGGAGCTGTTTTTT. Amino acid sequence: CASSLGTNPPNTGELFF.

The chain links TRBV4-1 to TRBJ2-3; D may be TRBD1 (6 bases). Deletions cut 6 bases from V and 4 bases from J, with 14 bases between. The CDR3 has 14 residues. CDR1 is MGHRA and CDR2 is YSYEKL in the germline V gene. The CDR3 coding sequence is TGCGCCAGCAGGAGAAACAGGGCGGCAGATACGCAGTATTTT. Translated: CASRRNRAADTQYF.

Only a few counts were recorded for this clone. The J gene is TRBJ1-1, the V gene TRBV7-9, with a tentative D call TRBD1 (6 bases). The ends were cut back, 0 bases at V and 4 bases at J, with 12 bases in the middle. CDR3 length equals 15 residues. Germline CDR1 and CDR2: SEHNR and FQNEAQ (reference sequence). The CDR3 protein is CASSLAGGWVTEAFF. The DNA of the CDR3 is TGTGCCAGCAGCTTAGCAGGGGGTTGGGTCACTGAAGCTTTCTTT. Using reference TRBV7-9 and TRBJ1-1 for the parts outside the CDR3, the full variable domain is DTGVSQNPRHKITKRGQNVTFRCDPISEHNRLYWYRQTLGQGPEFLTYFQNEAQLEKSRLLSDRFSAERPKGSFSTLEIQRTEQGDSAMYLCASSLAGGWVTEAFFGQGTRLTVV.

This clone has just a few counts. This chain uses TRBV29-1 with TRBJ2-6; a possible D gene is TRBD1 (6 bases). In germline, CDR1 is SQVTM, CDR2 ANQGSEA. The germline V and J ends were trimmed by 2 bases and 0 bases, with 11 bases remaining between them. The CDR3 length is 16 residues. CDR3 bases: TGCAGCGTTGAAACAGGGCCCTCCTCTGGGGCCAACGTCCTGACTTTC. It codes for CSVETGPSSGANVLTF.

This clone was observed a few times. This sequence joins TRBV4-3 and TRBJ1-6; D call uncertain. This CDR3 has 17 amino acids. V was cut by 0 bases and J by 9 bases, with 18 bases left in between. CDR1 is LGHNA and CDR2 is YSLEER in the germline V gene. The CDR3 bases are TGCGCCAGCAGCCAAGATGTCGGACTCCCGGGATCTTCACCCCTCCACTTT. Translated: CASSQDVGLPGSSPLHF.

The V call is TRBV7-2, the J call TRBJ1-1; the D gene is possibly TRBD1 (5 bases). CDR3 length: 13 residues. V gave up 4 bases and J gave up 5 bases, with 11 bases separating them. Germline values: CDR1 SGHTA, CDR2 FQGNSA. As DNA, the CDR3 is TGTGCCAGCAGCTCCCCAGGGTGGACTGAAGCTTTCTTT. It is translated as CASSSPGWTEAFF.

With respect to this clone: The germline gene is not matched at one end of the junction; a read error may be the cause. The chain joins TRBV20-1 to TRBJ2-7; no definite D call. This CDR3 is 8 amino acids long. Germline assignment: CDR1 DFQATT and CDR2 SNEGSKA (reference sequence). The DNA for the CDR3 is TGCAGTGCTGCCCCCTCCCTCTTC. This gives the protein CSAAPSLF.

This clone has a single count. This chain links TRBV9 with TRBJ2-7, with D possibly TRBD2 on 7 matching bases. V was trimmed by 0 bases and J by 6 bases, leaving 19 bases between them. The CDR3 spans 16 residues. In germline, CDR1 is SGDLS, CDR2 YYNGEE. The CDR3 loop reads CASSVVGGGTRVEQYF. CDR3 bases: TGTGCCAGCAGCGTAGTAGGGGGAGGGACCAGAGTCGAGCAGTACTTC.

There are a few counts of this clone. The V call is TRBV14, the J call TRBJ1-1, with D possibly being TRBD1 (6 bases). This CDR3 region has 14 residues. CDR1 is SGHDN, CDR2 FVKESK, per germline. The germline V and J ends were trimmed by 1 base and 2 bases, with 8 bases remaining between them. DNA for the CDR3: TGTGCCAGCAGCCAAGGGGGACATAACACTGAAGCTTTCTTT. The encoded protein is CASSQGGHNTEAFF.

This clone showed up just a few times. DNA of the CDR3: TGTGCCAGCAGTGAAAAAGGCAGGGGCAACACAGATACGCAGTATTTT. It encodes CASSEKGRGNTDTQYF. V and J are TRBV25-1 and TRBJ2-3; tentatively, D is TRBD1 (6 bases). With 2 bases removed from V and 2 bases from J, the gap between germline ends came to 14 bases. The CDR3 covers 16 residues. Germline assignment: CDR1 MGHDK and CDR2 SYGVNS.

This clone was picked up a small number of times. The J gene is TRBJ2-7, the V gene TRBV11-3, with D possibly matching TRBD2 (6 bases). Trimming removed 3 bases at V and 3 bases at J, with 6 bases between. The CDR3 is 12 residues long. Germline-derived CDR1 and CDR2 are SGHNT and YENEEA. The CDR3 here is CASSFGGYEQYF. DNA of the CDR3: TGTGCCAGCAGCTTCGGGGGCTACGAGCAGTACTTC.

This clone was counted many times. For the CDR3, the DNA is TGTGCCAGCAGCTTGCGGCCAGCGGGGGGCCTTGTCTACAATGAGCAGTTCTTC. It specifies CASSLRPAGGLVYNEQFF. The V and J genes are TRBV5-4 and TRBJ2-1; 9 bases are a match to TRBD2. Losses at the gene ends were 1 base for V and 3 bases for J; bases not matched to a gene: 11. Germline loops: CDR1 SGHNT, CDR2 YYREEE (reference sequence). The CDR3 contains 18 residues.

This clone was detected a few times. The gene calls are TRBV10-3 and TRBJ2-1; unclear D gene. The germline V gene has CDR1 ENHRY and CDR2 SYGVKD. The CDR3 length is 15 residues. The ends were cut back, 2 bases at V and 9 bases at J, with 17 bases in the middle. CDR3 sequence: CAISETRDAAGEQFF. The DNA of the CDR3 is TGTGCCATCAGTGAGACCCGAGATGCGGCCGGTGAGCAGTTCTTC.

The chain has TRBV5-1 and TRBJ2-1; either TRBD1 or TRBD2 may fit D (7 bases each). Trimming pared 1 base from V and 7 bases from J, leaving 12 bases between. The CDR3 loop spans 14 amino acids. Per germline, CDR1 SGHRS and CDR2 YFSETQ. CDR3 sequence: CASSLTGEGNEQFF. The CDR3 DNA reads TGCGCCAGCAGCTTGACAGGGGAGGGTAATGAGCAGTTCTTC.

The V and J genes are TRBV4-3 and TRBJ1-1, with 7 bases aligning to TRBD1. The ends lost 0 bases at V and 4 bases at J; junction bases unmatched: 20. The CDR3 sequence is 20 residues long. Germline V gene sequence: CDR1 LGHNA, CDR2 YSLEER. As DNA, the CDR3 is TGCGCCAGCAGCCAAGAGTTGGTCCGACAGGGAGGATACGGCCGCACTGAAGCTTTCTTT. Amino acid sequence: CASSQELVRQGGYGRTEAFF.

The chain combines TRBV2 with TRBJ1-5; D ambiguous. From germline, CDR1 is SNHLY and CDR2 FYNNEI. Trimming removed 4 bases at V and 5 bases at J, with 12 bases between. The CDR3 has 14 residues. The CDR3 spells CASSGWTRDQPQHF. The CDR3 nucleotides read TGTGCCAGCAGTGGTTGGACCCGAGATCAGCCCCAGCATTTT.

The chain links TRBV28 to TRBJ2-7, with a weak D call TRBD2 (6 bases). V gave up 8 bases and J gave up 3 bases, with 8 bases separating them. Germline values: CDR1 MDHEN, CDR2 SYDVKM. The CDR3 is 11 amino acids. The CDR3 coding sequence is TGTGCCAGCGGAGGGTTCTACGAGCAGTACTTC. Translating it yields CASGGFYEQYF.

About this clone itself: This sample also contains other DNA sequences that code for the same CDR3. The chain links TRBV28 to TRBJ2-7, with 10 bases fitting TRBD2. There are 18 residues in the CDR3. The ends lost 6 bases at V and 0 bases at J; junction bases unmatched: 14. Germline V CDR1 and CDR2: MDHEN, SYDVKM. CDR3: CASRRGRTSGRFSYEQYF. CDR3 bases: TGTGCCAGCAGACGAGGGAGGACTAGCGGACGATTCTCCTACGAGCAGTACTTC.

CDR3 amino acids: CAITGGTEAFF. For the CDR3, the DNA is TGTGCCATCACCGGGGGTACTGAAGCTTTCTTT. This rearrangement joins TRBV10-3 to TRBJ1-1; D perhaps matches TRBD1 (5 bases). V lost 7 bases and J lost 5, with 8 bases in between. This CDR3 region has 11 residues. Germline values: CDR1 ENHRY, CDR2 SYGVKD.